Each of the 5 T cell receptor beta chains below was sequenced from the same sample in a study of vaccination and CD4 T cells after COVID-19. Antigen specificity for these receptors is unknown. Cultured CD4+ T-cell DNA underwent Oncomine TCR Beta short-read sequencing. Each CDR3 protein is one row after TCRdb ran MiXCR on the PCR reads. The sample consists of 20,000 to 30,000 distinct CDR3 sequences, about 60% of them appearing once. Treatment given: roughly 11-day PBMC culture with coronavirus spike peptide pools or control peptides (ViraFEST assay). The specimen was CD4+ T cells from blood, cultured in vitro. The receptors come from a human donor who had recovered from COVID-19.

This clonotype was seen a handful of times. The chain joins TRBV7-2 to TRBJ1-1; 7 bases map to TRBD1. V lost 0 bases and J lost 4; bases outside the gene matches: 5. CDR1 is SGHTA and CDR2 is FQGNSA in the germline V gene. CDR3 size: 15 residues. The CDR3 DNA sequence: TGTGCCAGCAGCTTAGCGCAGCCAGGGGGCACTGAAGCTTTCTTT. Protein: CASSLAQPGGTEAFF.

The chain is built from TRBV28 and TRBJ2-7, with a weak D call TRBD2 (5 bases). Germline CDR1 and CDR2: MDHEN and SYDVKM. The CDR3 sequence is 17 residues long. V lost 1 base and J lost 0, with 16 bases in between. The chain's CDR3 is CASSLSLGLQSSYEQYF. DNA of the CDR3: TGTGCCAGCAGTTTATCCCTCGGACTCCAGAGCTCCTACGAGCAGTACTTC.

The CDR3 region is CASSYKGRIGGQPQHF. The CDR3 nucleotides are TGTGCCAGCAGTTACAAAGGGCGAATAGGGGGTCAGCCCCAGCATTTT. The V call is TRBV6-5, the J call TRBJ1-5, with TRBD1 as a possible D gene (6 bases). Trimming took off 2 bases at V and 6 bases at J, with 17 bases between the two ends. CDR1 and CDR2 from the germline V gene are MNHEY and SVGAGI. CDR3 length: 16 residues.

This clonotype was found a few times. The chain recombines TRBV30 with TRBJ2-3; no clear D gene. This CDR3 is built from 13 residues. The germline V gene has CDR1 GTSNPN and CDR2 SVGIG (reference sequence). Trimming took off 7 bases at V and 0 bases at J, with 11 bases between the two ends. Written as DNA, the CDR3 is TGTGCCTCGACACTCGGGAGCACAGATACGCAGTATTTT. Protein product: CASTLGSTDTQYF. Filled out from reference TRBV30 and TRBJ2-3, the complete variable domain reads SQTIHQWPATLVQPVGSPLSLECTVEGTSNPNLYWYRQAAGRGLQLLFYSVGIGQISSEVPQNLSASRPQDRQFILSSKKLLLSDSGFYLCASTLGSTDTQYFGPGTRLTVL.

This clonotype was observed a handful of times. The chain is built from TRBV27 and TRBJ2-3; weak D call: TRBD2 (6 bases). V was cut by 5 bases and J by 0 bases, with 21 bases left in between. Germline CDR1 MNHEY, CDR2 SMNVEV (reference sequence). The CDR3 runs 18 residues. DNA of the CDR3: TGTGCCAGCAGTCCCCGTGGGCCGACTAGTGTTAGCACAGATACGCAGTATTTT. This gives the protein CASSPRGPTSVSTDTQYF.